This TCR beta chain was observed in a study of blood T cell repertoires in COVID-19 (dated by TCRdb to between 2020 and 2021). Some background on the complete study: The collaborator samples originated in the United States, Italy and Spain and spanned the acute and convalescent phases of COVID-19. The samples were drawn from the first 160 participants of the ongoing ImmuneRACE study and from 1,254 subjects provided by 6 global collaborators. Where available, HLA class I and class II types were obtained from metadata supplied by the sample provider rather than from assay-based typing. The prospective study material was composed of cDNA or gDNA derived from T cells, B-cell-depleted T cells, or PBMCs. The repertoires were made available in a free public database intended to serve as a resource for research on the immune response to SARS-CoV-2. A de-identified subject ID, COVID-19 status, age in years and sex were almost always included in the sample metadata. Deeply sampled blood TCRbeta repertoires from subjects exposed to, actively infected with, or recovered from COVID-19 were included in the dataset. Results and caveats for the whole study, not just this receptor: How much clinical and demographic metadata was included differed by source and by participant, and the metadata was provided uncurated.

A remark on this clone: Its antigen specificity is not known. Base quality data are lacking; no much larger clone is found one base away.

The junction shows trimming of 7 bases on V and 11 bases on J, plus 29 bases between the germline ends. CDR1 and CDR2 are drawn from the germline V gene (reference sequence): LNHDA, SQIVND. From cysteine to phenylalanine, the CDR3 is 16 amino acids long. Of all the DNA, just the CDR3 is kept, 48 bases in frame from base 1. TCRbeta CDR3 regions were amplified from genomic DNA by means of the immunoSEQ Assay, a bias-controlled multiplex PCR. In the original analysis: Within the assay, amplification of reference gene primers was used to estimate how many nucleated cells each sample contained. To quantify the absolute abundance of each unique TCRbeta CDR3 rearrangement, sequence reads were collapsed and filtered. For each sample, productive Simpson clonality was calculated by taking the square root of Simpson's diversity index across productive rearrangements. TCRdb carries this immuneACCESS record with in-frame sequences only. Its versions omit some clonotypes, under half of them owing to an unresolved V gene in the studies checked, with the rest unexplained. Clone size and V and J calls were adopted from that table, with D and trimming inferred from the DNA. This sample gives 70,000 to 90,000 clones in total; approximately 87% of them show up just once. Roughly 11% of the sample lies in the top ten.

Whole blood was collected in K2EDTA tubes by collaborating institutions according to the institutions' own protocols. For TCRbeta analysis, collaborators shipped samples as frozen whole blood, isolated PBMCs, or DNA extracted from either of those sample types. Source material: peripheral blood. This chain is built from TRBV19 and TRBJ1-1, with TRBD1 tentatively as D gene (5 bases match). This TCR was sampled from a human donor in a cohort sampled during active COVID-19. The CDR3 corresponds to CASKEGGLQQISGAFF. The sequenced DNA is TGTGCCAGTAAGGAGGGCGGCCTCCAGCAGATTTCAGGGGCTTTCTTT.